The subject of this entry is one T cell receptor beta chain. This record belongs to a study of OX40 agonist ivuxolimab in advanced cancers. From germline, CDR1 is MNHNS and CDR2 SASEGT. CDR3 length: 14 amino acids. After removal of 1 base from V and 9 bases from J, the junction contained 4 bases not matched to a gene. Some clones are missing from TCRdb's copy, which holds only in-frame ones; the method was immunoSEQ multiplex PCR. In the table there are over 80,000 clones, less than 85% of which are singletons. The sequence came from an adult with an advanced solid tumor such as melanoma, head and neck, liver or kidney cancer. The sample here was CD4+ or CD8+ T cells sorted from blood, taken in a trial of the OX40 agonist ivuxolimab. The genes are TRBV6-1 and TRBJ2-1; TRBD2 agrees at 9 bases. The CDR3 is CASSEGGGAGEQFF. The CDR3 nucleotides are TGTGCCAGCAGTGAAGGCGGGGGGGCCGGTGAGCAGTTCTTC.